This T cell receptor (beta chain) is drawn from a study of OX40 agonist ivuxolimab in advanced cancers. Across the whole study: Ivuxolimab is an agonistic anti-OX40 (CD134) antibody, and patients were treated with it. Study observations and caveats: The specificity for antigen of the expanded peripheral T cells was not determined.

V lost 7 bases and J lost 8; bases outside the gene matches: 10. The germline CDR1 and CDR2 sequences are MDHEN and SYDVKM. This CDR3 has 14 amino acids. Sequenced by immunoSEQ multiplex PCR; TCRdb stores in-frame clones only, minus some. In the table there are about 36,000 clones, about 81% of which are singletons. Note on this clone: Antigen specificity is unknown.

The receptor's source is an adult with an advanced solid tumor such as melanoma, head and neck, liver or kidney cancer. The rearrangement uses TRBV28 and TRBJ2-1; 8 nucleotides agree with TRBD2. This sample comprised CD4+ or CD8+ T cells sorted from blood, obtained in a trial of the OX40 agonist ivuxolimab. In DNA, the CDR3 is TGTGCCAGCATCCAGGCTAGCGGGCGAGATGAGCAGTTCTTC. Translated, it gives CASIQASGRDEQFF.